Shown below are 22 T cell receptor beta chains from a single sample sequenced in a study of blood T cell repertoires in COVID-19. Method: immunoSEQ multiplex PCR; TCRdb's copy keeps in-frame clones and lacks some. Seen here are a few hundred thousand clones, 70% to 85% observed once, and the top ten hold roughly 1.3%. The specimen sequenced was PBMCs or T cells enriched from blood (not recorded which). These receptors were collected from a woman between 40 and 55 years old with acute COVID-19.

A word on this clone: The same CDR3 is also encoded by other DNA sequences in this sample. This sequence joins TRBV4-2 and TRBJ2-3; TRBD2 aligns across 12 bases. CDR3 length: 15 amino acids. Trimming took 4 bases from V and 6 from J; bases not matched to a gene: 5. Germline loops: CDR1 LGHNA, CDR2 YNFKEQ. The CDR3 nucleotides are TGTGCCAGCAGCCCTCTAGCGGGGGGGACGGATACGCAGTATTTT. This gives the protein CASSPLAGGTDTQYF.

This clone was recorded a few times. The chain employs TRBV29-1 and TRBJ2-3, with 12 bases matching TRBD2. Per germline, CDR1 SQVTM and CDR2 ANQGSEA. The CDR3 extends over 14 amino acids. Trimming removed 5 bases from V and 4 bases from J; junction bases left unmatched: 4. Here the CDR3 DNA reads TGCAGCGTTCAGACTAGCGGGAGCGCAGATACGCAGTATTTT. This gives the protein CSVQTSGSADTQYF.

The chain combines TRBV4-1 with TRBJ1-4; D is unclear. CDR1 and CDR2 from the germline V gene are MGHRA and YSYEKL. V was cut by 4 bases and J by 0 bases, with 12 bases left in between. This CDR3 contains 16 residues. In nucleotides, the CDR3 is TGCGCCAGCAGCCCGACTCATTCTGCAACTAATGAAAAACTGTTTTTT. Translating gives CASSPTHSATNEKLFF.

This chain links TRBV7-9 with TRBJ1-4; no clear D gene. V shed 4 bases and J shed 10 bases, with 10 bases lying between them. CDR1 and CDR2 from the germline V gene are SEHNR and FQNEAQ (reference sequence). The CDR3 consists of 12 residues. CDR3 sequence reads: CASSWRTGKLFF. As DNA, the CDR3 is TGTGCCAGCAGCTGGAGGACCGGAAAACTGTTTTTT.

V usage is TRBV3-1 (or the pseudogene TRBV3-2) and J usage is TRBJ1-3; a possible D gene is TRBD1 (5 bases). This CDR3 spans 14 amino acids. The germline V and J ends were trimmed by 1 base and 5 bases, with 9 bases remaining between them. Looked up from germline, CDR1 is LGHDT and CDR2 is YNNKEL (reference sequence). The CDR3: CASSQGPGRNTIYF. CDR3 nucleotide sequence: TGTGCCAGCAGCCAAGGTCCAGGGAGAAACACCATATATTTT.

The genes are TRBV5-4 and TRBJ2-5; tentative D call: TRBD2 (6 bases). Germline assignment: CDR1 SGHNT and CDR2 YYREEE (reference sequence). Trimming took 1 base from V and 4 from J, leaving 14 bases between them. CDR3 length equals 15 residues. As DNA, the CDR3 is TGTGCCAGCAGCTTGTCCGGGAGCGGTAGAGAGACCCAGTACTTC. It codes for CASSLSGSGRETQYF.

The J gene is TRBJ2-5, the V gene TRBV6-1, with D possibly matching TRBD1 (5 bases). CDR3 length equals 14 residues. V gave up 0 bases and J gave up 9 bases, with 14 bases separating them. The germline V gene encodes CDR1 MNHNS and CDR2 SASEGT. The chain's CDR3 is CASSEAQGTGPQYF. CDR3 DNA: TGTGCCAGCAGTGAAGCGCAGGGAACTGGTCCCCAGTACTTC.

This chain links TRBV11-2 with TRBJ2-7; the D gene is possibly TRBD2 (6 bases). The CDR3 sequence is 16 residues long. Per the germline V gene, CDR1 is SGHAT and CDR2 is FQNNGV. With 2 bases removed from V and 0 bases from J, the gap between germline ends came to 14 bases. In DNA, the CDR3 is TGTGCCAGCAGCTTAATCGGCACCGGGAGCTCCTACGAGCAGTACTTC. It codes for CASSLIGTGSSYEQYF.

This clone was counted a few times. The rearrangement links TRBV7-9 to TRBJ2-3; D may be TRBD2 (5 bases). The CDR3 consists of 14 residues. V lost 4 bases, J lost 0 bases, and 8 bases lay in between. Per the germline V gene, CDR1 is SEHNR and CDR2 is FQNEAQ (reference sequence). The CDR3 region has the DNA TGTGCCAGCAGCTCGGACTGGAGCACAGATACGCAGTATTTT. Translating gives CASSSDWSTDTQYF.

The genes are TRBV29-1 and TRBJ2-1; 9 nucleotides match TRBD2. The CDR3 is made up of 14 amino acids. With 4 bases clipped from V and 6 bases from J, the junction kept 7 bases outside the gene matches. Germline V gene data show CDR1 as SQVTM and CDR2 as ANQGSEA. The CDR3 coding sequence is TGCAGCGTTGCGCGGGGGGGTTTCTCCAATGAGCAGTTCTTC. It specifies CSVARGGFSNEQFF.

In nucleotides, the CDR3 is TGCGCCAGCAGTGATTCGGGACTAGCGGGTGGTGAGCAGTTCTTC. Its translation is CASSDSGLAGGEQFF. The chain combines TRBV10-1 with TRBJ2-1; 12 positions agree with TRBD2. The CDR3 spans 15 residues. CDR1 and CDR2 (germline): WNHNN, SYGVQD (reference sequence). Trimming cost V 3 bases and J 9 bases; bases outside gene matches: 6.

This chain joins TRBV28 and TRBJ2-3; tentatively, D is TRBD2 (5 bases). CDR3 size: 14 residues. CDR1 is MDHEN, CDR2 SYDVKM, per germline. V was clipped by 7 bases and J by 8 bases, with 19 bases between them. CDR3 residues: CASTRGDYRGTQYF. The CDR3 bases are TGTGCCAGCACTCGTGGAGACTACAGAGGTACGCAGTATTTT.

In its sample, this clone was seen a few times. The chain is built from TRBV27 and TRBJ1-3; D unclear. Trimming left V 4 bases short and J 2 bases short, with 9 bases between. Germline CDR1 and CDR2: MNHEY and SMNVEV (reference sequence). This CDR3 contains 14 residues. CDR3 loop: CASSSLSAGNTIYF. CDR3 nucleotides: TGTGCCAGCAGTTCCCTTTCGGCTGGAAACACCATATATTTT.

There are a few counts of this clone. J is TRBJ1-1 and V is TRBV5-1; possibly TRBD1 for D (6 bases). The CDR3 is 13 residues long. Germline loops: CDR1 SGHRS, CDR2 YFSETQ. Deletions cut 6 bases from V and 4 bases from J, with 13 bases between. CDR3: CASNLGGGTEAFF. The CDR3 nucleotides read TGCGCCAGCAACCTGGGAGGGGGCACTGAAGCTTTCTTT.

This rearrangement joins TRBV7-9 to TRBJ1-5; the D gene is possibly TRBD1 (6 bases). The germline V and J ends were trimmed by 5 bases and 4 bases, with 15 bases remaining between them. The CDR3 totals 15 residues. Per germline, CDR1 SEHNR and CDR2 FQNEAQ (reference sequence). This chain's CDR3 is CASSAGELANQPQHF. The CDR3, as DNA: TGTGCCAGCAGCGCAGGGGAATTGGCAAATCAGCCCCAGCATTTT.

The chain couples TRBV27 to TRBJ1-1; D is unresolved. Trimming removed 0 bases at V and 6 bases at J, with 5 bases between. The CDR3 runs to 12 residues. Germline values: CDR1 MNHEY, CDR2 SMNVEV (reference sequence). Here the CDR3 DNA reads TGTGCCAGCAGTTTATCCGGGTCTGAAGCTTTCTTT. This translates into CASSLSGSEAFF.

V gene TRBV5-4 combines with J gene TRBJ2-1; 7 bases align to TRBD1. The trim removed 4 bases at V and 0 bases at J, leaving 4 bases unmatched. The CDR3 has 15 amino acids. The germline CDR1 and CDR2 sequences are SGHNT and YYREEE (reference sequence). CDR3 nucleotide sequence: TGTGCCAGCAGCCTGGACAGGAGCTCCTACAATGAGCAGTTCTTC. Translated: CASSLDRSSYNEQFF.

CDR3 residues: CAIEGDNSYEQYF. For the CDR3, the DNA is TGTGCAATCGAGGGGGACAACTCCTACGAGCAGTACTTC. The rearrangement links TRBV6-6 to TRBJ2-7; TRBD1 might be the D (6 bases). This CDR3 is 13 amino acids long. The germline gives CDR1 MNHNY, CDR2 SVGAGI (reference sequence).

V and J are TRBV3-1 (or the pseudogene TRBV3-2) and TRBJ2-5, with TRBD2 as a possible D gene (6 bases). The V and J ends lost 5 bases and 6 bases respectively, with 16 bases between them. Germline CDR1 and CDR2: LGHDT and YNNKEL (reference sequence). The CDR3 loop spans 14 amino acids. The CDR3 coding sequence is TGTGCCAGCAGCTCCGGAGGGGTAGGCAAGACCCAGTACTTC. This encodes CASSSGGVGKTQYF.

The chain carries TRBV7-9 and TRBJ2-1; possibly TRBD1 for D (7 bases). V gave up 0 bases and J gave up 4 bases, with 16 bases separating them. The CDR3 runs to 17 residues. Germline-derived CDR1 and CDR2 are SEHNR and FQNEAQ (reference sequence). As DNA, the CDR3 is TGTGCCAGCAGCTTAGCGCGGGGACAGTTCTTATACAATGAGCAGTTCTTC. It specifies CASSLARGQFLYNEQFF. Combining the CDR3 with reference TRBV7-9 and TRBJ2-1 gives the whole variable domain DTGVSQNPRHKITKRGQNVTFRCDPISEHNRLYWYRQTLGQGPEFLTYFQNEAQLEKSRLLSDRFSAERPKGSFSTLEIQRTEQGDSAMYLCASSLARGQFLYNEQFFGPGTRLTVL.

The V call is TRBV27, the J call TRBJ2-1; TRBD2 aligns across 9 bases. CDR1 and CDR2 from the germline V gene are MNHEY and SMNVEV (reference sequence). The ends lost 5 bases at V and 14 bases at J; junction bases unmatched: 13. CDR3 length: 14 residues. CDR3 loop: CASSPINPAGGEFF. Written as DNA, the CDR3 is TGTGCCAGCAGTCCTATTAACCCCGCGGGAGGGGAGTTCTTC.

This clone has a single count. The genes are TRBV6-6 and TRBJ1-5, with D possibly matching TRBD1 (6 bases). Germline values: CDR1 MNHNY, CDR2 SVGAGI (reference sequence). Between the trimmed V and J ends, which lost 5 bases and 2 bases, there was a span of 16 bases. The CDR3 is 16 residues long. The CDR3 sequence: CASSPFQGLGNQPQHF. DNA of the CDR3: TGTGCCAGCAGTCCCTTTCAGGGGTTGGGCAATCAGCCCCAGCATTTT.